Listed below are T cell receptor beta chains from one sample, sequenced in a study of cytomegalovirus exposure and HLA in healthy donors. The method was immunoSEQ multiplex PCR; TCRdb's version includes in-frame clones alone and lacks a portion of them. The sample has about 180,000 clones; about three quarters are singletons. The sample comprised PBMCs. Source of these receptors: a man aged 40-49 years in good health and CMV-seronegative. Both conserved end residues are part of each CDR3. The D gene is left open where the match is weak. The size of a clone is reported for some rows only, either as once, few or many, or as a class for expanded clones.

V	D	size	J	CDR3	DNA
TRBV18	-	-	TRBJ1-2	CASSPRGPDYGYTF	TGTGCCAGCTCACCCCGAGGGCCCGACTATGGCTACACCTTC
TRBV7-2	TRBD2	-	TRBJ2-5	CASSLVVASGGNQETQYF	TGTGCCAGCAGCTTAGTCGTTGCTAGCGGGGGCAACCAAGAGACCCAGTACTTC
TRBV7-9	-	-	TRBJ2-7	CASQPRRTYEQYF	TGTGCCAGCCAACCCCGCAGAACCTACGAGCAGTACTTC
TRBV4-3	-	-	TRBJ2-3	CASSQGIGTDTQYF	TGCGCCAGCAGCCAAGGTATCGGCACAGATACGCAGTATTTT
TRBV6-5	-	-	TRBJ1-5	CASSYSFETINPQHF	TGTGCCAGCAGTTACTCTTTCGAAACAATCAACCCCCAGCATTTT
TRBV7-3	-	-	TRBJ2-7	CASSPSGFSSDEQYF	TGTGCCAGCAGCCCATCAGGGTTTTCGTCCGACGAGCAGTACTTC
TRBV19	-	-	TRBJ2-1	CASSHQGRTYNEQFF	TGTGCCAGTAGTCATCAGGGTAGGACCTACAATGAGCAGTTCTTC
TRBV2	-	-	TRBJ1-3	CASSSFRGSGNTIYF	TGTGCCAGCAGTTCCTTTAGAGGTAGTGGAAACACCATATATTTT
TRBV7-3	-	-	TRBJ2-3	CASSSARADTQYF	TGTGCCAGCAGCTCCGCGCGTGCTGATACGCAGTATTTT
TRBV27	-	-	TRBJ1-1	CASSFLQATEAFF	TGTGCCAGCAGTTTCTTACAGGCGACTGAAGCTTTCTTT
TRBV7-9	-	-	TRBJ2-7	CSSSLTASYEQYF	TGTTCCAGCAGCTTGACTGCCTCCTACGAGCAGTACTTC
TRBV2	-	-	TRBJ2-7	CASSELYEQYF	TGTGCCAGCAGTGAGCTCTACGAGCAGTACTTC
TRBV6-6	-	-	TRBJ1-2	CASSPVRGSGYTF	TGTGCCAGCAGTCCCGTCAGGGGCTCGGGCTACACCTTC
TRBV19	TRBD1	-	TRBJ2-1	CASSIIDRASYNEQFF	TGTGCCAGTAGTATCATCGACAGGGCCTCCTACAATGAGCAGTTCTTC
TRBV5-1	TRBD1	-	TRBJ2-7	CASSLNGQGATEQYF	TGCGCCAGCAGCTTGAATGGACAGGGGGCGACCGAGCAGTACTTC
TRBV12-5	-	-	TRBJ1-1	CASGLQGSNTEAFF	TGTGCTAGTGGTTTACAGGGTTCGAACACTGAAGCTTTCTTT
TRBV27	-	-	TRBJ1-5	CASSLGGAEQPQHF	TGTGCCAGCAGTCTAGGGGGGGCCGAACAGCCCCAGCATTTT
TRBV29-1	-	-	TRBJ1-1	CSGRQVNTEAFF	TGCAGCGGTAGACAGGTGAACACTGAAGCTTTCTTT
TRBV4-3	-	-	TRBJ2-2	CASSQERLQTGELFF	TGCGCCAGCAGCCAAGAGAGACTTCAAACCGGGGAGCTGTTTTTT
TRBV2	-	-	TRBJ2-7	CAGGEGVHEQYF	TGTGCCGGGGGGGAGGGGGTTCACGAGCAGTACTTC
TRBV19	-	-	TRBJ2-1	CASKDRGEGSSYNEQFF	TGTGCCAGTAAGGACAGAGGGGAGGGCAGCTCCTACAATGAGCAGTTCTTC
TRBV5-1	-	-	TRBJ1-6	CASSSTQGGSPLHF	TGCGCCAGCAGTTCGACGCAGGGAGGGTCACCCCTCCACTTT
TRBV27	-	-	TRBJ1-2	CASSPRADRGLGGGYTF	TGTGCCAGCAGCCCAAGGGCGGACCGTGGACTAGGGGGTGGCTACACCTTC
TRBV7-9	TRBD1	-	TRBJ2-7	CASSLSRTGVNEQYF	TGTGCCAGCAGCTTAAGTAGGACAGGGGTGAACGAGCAGTACTTC
TRBV5-1	-	-	TRBJ1-1	CASSLTANTEAFF	TGCGCCAGCAGCTTAACAGCGAACACTGAAGCTTTCTTT
TRBV20-1	-	-	TRBJ1-2	CAPRGSGGYTF	TGCGCCCCCCGAGGGTCAGGTGGCTACACCTTC
TRBV5-1	-	-	TRBJ2-7	CASSLGRGSYEQYF	TGCGCCAGCAGCTTGGGAAGGGGCTCCTACGAGCAGTACTTC
TRBV5-1	TRBD2	-	TRBJ2-5	CASSLAGGSRETQYF	TGCGCCAGCAGCTTGGCCGGGGGGTCCAGAGAGACCCAGTACTTC
TRBV7-2	-	-	TRBJ2-7	CASSLSSSGVSYEQYF	TGTGCCAGCAGCTTATCGTCCTCAGGGGTCTCCTACGAGCAGTACTTC
TRBV5-6	-	-	TRBJ2-7	CASSWSAGLSDKYEQYF	TGTGCCAGCAGCTGGAGCGCCGGGTTGTCGGATAAGTACGAGCAGTACTTC
TRBV18	TRBD1	-	TRBJ1-1	CASSPSTGGHTEAFF	TGTGCCAGCTCACCGTCGACAGGGGGCCACACTGAAGCTTTCTTT
TRBV19	-	once	TRBJ2-5	CASSPQGEGETQYF	TGTGCCAGTAGTCCACAGGGGGAGGGGGAGACCCAGTACTTC
TRBV7-9	TRBD2	-	TRBJ2-1	CASSPGLNSYNEQFF	TGTGCCAGCAGCCCGGGACTAAACTCCTACAATGAGCAGTTCTTC
TRBV5-1	-	-	TRBJ2-5	CASSLDGVQETQYF	TGCGCCAGCAGCTTGGACGGAGTCCAAGAGACCCAGTACTTC
TRBV4-1	TRBD1	-	TRBJ2-7	CASGQGAYSSYEQYF	TGCGCCAGCGGACAGGGGGCCTACAGCTCCTACGAGCAGTACTTC
TRBV9	-	-	TRBJ2-5	CASSPSPGGETQYF	TGTGCCAGCAGCCCCTCACCAGGGGGGGAGACCCAGTACTTC
TRBV7-2	TRBD1	-	TRBJ1-2	CASSLLGGSGYGYTF	TGTGCCAGCAGCTTGTTAGGGGGCAGTGGTTATGGCTACACCTTC
TRBV29-1	-	once	TRBJ2-7	CSVGTGTEYEQYF	TGCAGCGTTGGTACAGGGACGGAATACGAGCAGTACTTC
TRBV16	TRBD1	-	TRBJ2-7	CASSQSGDRDSEQYF	TGTGCCAGCAGCCAATCGGGGGACAGGGACTCGGAGCAGTACTTC
TRBV9	TRBD1	-	TRBJ2-3	CASSATGAGGDTQYF	TGTGCCAGCAGCGCGACAGGGGCCGGCGGAGATACGCAGTATTTT
TRBV5-3	TRBD2	medium-sized	TRBJ2-5	CARSTSAGVVETQYF	TGTGCCAGAAGCACCTCAGCGGGAGTGGTGGAGACCCAGTACTTC
TRBV5-4	-	once	TRBJ1-2	CASSFDRNYGYTF	TGTGCCAGCAGCTTTGACAGGAACTATGGCTACACCTTC
TRBV10-3	TRBD1	-	TRBJ1-1	CAISDPSRDRRIGAFF	TGTGCCATCAGTGATCCATCGCGGGACAGGAGGATAGGGGCTTTCTTT
TRBV29-1	-	-	TRBJ2-3	CSVEIVDTQYF	TGCAGCGTTGAGATAGTAGATACGCAGTATTTT
TRBV6-5	-	-	TRBJ1-1	CASSYSTAGRSDEAFF	TGTGCCAGCAGTTACTCGACGGCAGGGCGAAGCGATGAAGCTTTCTTT
TRBV19	-	-	TRBJ2-3	CASSKVRGGSTDTQYF	TGTGCCAGTAGTAAGGTCAGGGGAGGGAGCACAGATACGCAGTATTTT
TRBV5-8	-	-	TRBJ1-1	CASSRYRAGTEAFF	TGTGCCAGCAGCCGGTACAGGGCAGGCACTGAAGCTTTCTTT
TRBV7-2	TRBD1	-	TRBJ2-3	CASSSSGQRTDTQYF	TGTGCCAGCAGCTCGTCGGGACAGCGCACAGATACGCAGTATTTT